The next 13 T cell receptor beta chains were all read from a single sample in a study of T-cell reconstitution after alpha-beta-depleted transplantation in children. The library targeted TCRbeta and was prepared with unique molecular identifiers. TCRdb recomputed calls from the PCR reads with MiXCR, one row per CDR3 protein. The sample holds about 420,000 distinct CDR3 sequences, roughly a tenth seen once. The sequencing here drew on PBMCs from the stem cell graft donor, taken from the stem cell graft. Receptors originate from a human donor who donated a stem cell graft to a child with acute myeloid leukemia.

The chain uses TRBV7-8 and TRBJ2-5; possibly TRBD2 for D (6 bases). Trimming took off 4 bases at V and 5 bases at J, with 11 bases between the two ends. Germline CDR1 is SGHVS and CDR2 is FQNEAQ. The CDR3 covers 13 residues. CDR3 sequence (DNA): TGTGCCAGCAGCTCGTTGGGGAGGGAGACCCAGTACTTC. Its translation: CASSSLGRETQYF.

This clonotype showed up just a few times. The V and J genes are TRBV7-8 and TRBJ1-5; 7 nucleotides line up with TRBD1. Trimming removed 1 base from V and 0 bases from J; junction bases left unmatched: 6. The CDR3 sequence is 17 residues long. From germline, CDR1 is SGHVS and CDR2 FQNEAQ. The CDR3 spells CASSLGGTVDSNQPQHF. CDR3 coding DNA: TGTGCCAGCAGCTTAGGCGGGACAGTGGATAGCAATCAGCCCCAGCATTTT.

The chain is built from TRBV5-6 and TRBJ1-2, with 9 positions matching TRBD1. The CDR3 has 14 amino acids. Per germline, CDR1 SGHDT and CDR2 YYEEEE. V was clipped by 0 bases and J by 10 bases; unmatched bases: 7. The CDR3 here is CASSLAAGQGAYTF. For the CDR3, the DNA is TGTGCCAGCAGCTTGGCGGCGGGACAGGGAGCCTACACCTTC.

This clonotype was observed a few times. The chain uses TRBV5-1 and TRBJ1-1, with TRBD1 identical over 7 bases. J was trimmed by 1 base and V by 2 bases; bases with no gene match: 5. Germline V CDR1 and CDR2: SGHRS, YFSETQ. The CDR3 spans 15 residues. The CDR3 sequence: CASSLGDRENTEAFF. In nucleotides, the CDR3 is TGCGCCAGCAGCTTAGGGGACAGAGAGAACACTGAAGCTTTCTTT.

Worth noting for this clonotype: Sequence at one end of the junction differs from germline and may be a read error. The chain employs TRBV6-2 or TRBV6-3 and TRBJ2-3; possibly TRBD2 for D (6 bases). The CDR3 has 17 residues. Germline assignment: CDR1 MNHEY and CDR2 SVGEGT. The CDR3 DNA sequence: TGTGCCAGCAGTTACGGGGGGACCCAACTATTCACAGATACGCAGTATTTC. Protein product: CASSYGGTQLFTDTQYF.

The rearrangement joins TRBV5-1 to TRBJ2-1, with D perhaps TRBD1 (5 bases). This CDR3 region has 13 residues. CDR1 and CDR2 from the germline V gene are SGHRS and YFSETQ. Trimming cost V 6 bases and J 0 bases, with 7 bases left between them. CDR3: CASKGVSYNEQFF. DNA of the CDR3: TGCGCCAGCAAAGGGGTCTCCTACAATGAGCAGTTCTTC.

This clonotype came up a few times. CDR3 sequence: CASSLGGGPHYAKNIQYF. In DNA, the CDR3 is TGTGCCAGCAGCTTAGGGGGAGGACCCCACTATGCCAAAAACATTCAGTACTTC. The genes are TRBV7-8 and TRBJ2-4, with a possible D match to TRBD2 (6 bases). Germline V gives CDR1 SGHVS, CDR2 FQNEAQ. The CDR3 runs 18 residues. Deletions cut 1 base from V and 1 base from J, with 17 bases between. The whole variable domain, filled in from reference TRBV7-8 and TRBJ2-4, reads GAGVSQSPRYKVAKRGQDVALRCDPISGHVSLFWYQQALGQGPEFLTYFQNEAQLDKSGLPSDRFFAERPEGSVSTLKIQRTQQEDSAVYLCASSLGGGPHYAKNIQYFGAGTRLSVL.

The genes are TRBV7-9 and TRBJ2-1; no firm D call. Per germline, CDR1 SEHNR and CDR2 FQNEAQ (reference sequence). The germline V and J ends were trimmed by 0 bases and 9 bases, with 9 bases remaining between them. This CDR3 is built from 13 residues. CDR3 nucleotide sequence: TGTGCCAGCAGCTTAGCCAGGCTCGGTGAGCAGTTCTTC. It translates to CASSLARLGEQFF.

This clonotype was detected a few times. The chain has TRBV5-1 and TRBJ1-2, with D maybe TRBD1 (5 bases). Trimming removed 3 bases at V and 8 bases at J, with 23 bases between. Germline CDR1 SGHRS, CDR2 YFSETQ. The CDR3 extends over 16 amino acids. CDR3 region: CASSSAGTGGTRGYTF. The CDR3 DNA reads as TGCGCCAGCAGCTCCGCTGGAACTGGGGGAACTAGGGGCTACACCTTC.

In the case of this clonotype: Germline is not matched at one junction end, which may reflect a read error. This chain links TRBV24-1 with TRBJ2-1; 12 nucleotides match TRBD2. The CDR3 spans 17 residues. CDR1 and CDR2 (germline): KGHDR, SFDVKD. This CDR3 is CATSGASGRGSYNERFF. CDR3 bases: TGTGCCACCAGTGGGGCTAGCGGGAGGGGATCCTACAATGAGCGGTTCTTC.

This clonotype was seen a handful of times. The genes are TRBV7-2 and TRBJ2-6, with D perhaps matching TRBD1 or TRBD2 (5 bases each). V lost 5 bases and J 0 bases, leaving 14 bases between the germline ends. Germline CDR1 is SGHTA and CDR2 is FQGNSA. The CDR3 is 17 residues long. CDR3 nucleotides: TGTGCCAGCAGCCCAGGGCTCCGGGGCTCTGGGGCCAACGTCCTGACTTTC. Translating gives CASSPGLRGSGANVLTF. Variable domain in full (rest from reference TRBV7-2 and TRBJ2-6): GAGVSQSPSNKVTEKGKDVELRCDPISGHTALYWYRQSLGQGLEFLIYFQGNSAPDKSGLPSDRFSAERTGGSVSTLTIQRTQQEDSAVYLCASSPGLRGSGANVLTFGAGSRLTVL.

The V gene is TRBV7-2, the J gene TRBJ2-5, with 7 positions matching TRBD2. This CDR3 is built from 13 residues. CDR1 and CDR2 (germline): SGHTA, FQGNSA. V trimming: 10 bases; J trimming: 5 bases; junction bases outside the gene matches: 10. CDR3 in amino acids: CATNREVEETQYF. The CDR3 DNA reads as TGTGCCACCAACCGGGAGGTGGAGGAGACCCAGTACTTC.

V usage is TRBV24-1 and J usage is TRBJ2-1; TRBD2 matches at 9 bases. Trimming at V came to 3 bases and at J to 2 bases, leaving 4 bases not matched to a gene. The CDR3 spans 16 residues. In germline, CDR1 is KGHDR, CDR2 SFDVKD. CDR3 amino acids: CATSDSSGSPYNEQFF. In nucleotides, the CDR3 is TGTGCCACCAGTGATAGTAGCGGGAGCCCCTACAATGAGCAGTTCTTC.